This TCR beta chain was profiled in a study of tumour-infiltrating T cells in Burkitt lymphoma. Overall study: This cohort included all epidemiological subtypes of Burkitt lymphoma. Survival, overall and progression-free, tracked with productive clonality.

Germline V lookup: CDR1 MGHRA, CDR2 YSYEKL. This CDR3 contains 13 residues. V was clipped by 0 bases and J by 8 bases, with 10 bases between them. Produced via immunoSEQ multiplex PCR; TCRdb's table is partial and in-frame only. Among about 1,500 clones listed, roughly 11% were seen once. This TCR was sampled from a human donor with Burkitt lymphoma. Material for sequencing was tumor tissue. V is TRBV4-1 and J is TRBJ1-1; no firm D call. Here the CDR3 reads CASSQENSYEAFF. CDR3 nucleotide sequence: TGCGCCAGCAGCCAAGAGAATAGCTACGAAGCTTTCTTT.